Listed below are T cell receptor beta chains from one sample, sequenced in a study of blood T cell repertoires in COVID-19. The protocol was immunoSEQ multiplex PCR, while the TCRdb copy is restricted to in-frame clones and leaves out a portion. This repertoire shows 400,000 to 450,000 clones, about 90% found once; its top ten account for 0.8% to 0.9%. Specimen: peripheral blood. The receptors here all came from a man aged 18 to 35 with COVID-19, enrolled during active disease. Both conserved end residues are part of each CDR3. Fields, in order: V gene, D gene, J gene, clone size, CDR3 DNA, CDR3 protein. A D gene is named only where the DNA matches it firmly. Clone size is given for some rows only: seen once, a few or many times, or a class if the clone is expanded.

v_gene: TRBV24-1
d_gene: .
j_gene: TRBJ2-7
abundance: .
CDR3nt: TGTGCCACCAGTTCCCCTCCTTCCTACGAGCAGTACTTC
CDR3aa: CATSSPPSYEQYF

v_gene: TRBV18
d_gene: TRBD1
j_gene: TRBJ1-1
abundance: .
CDR3nt: TGTGCCAGCTCACTGTCCGGGACAGCGGGCGAAGCTTTCTTT
CDR3aa: CASSLSGTAGEAFF

v_gene: TRBV30
d_gene: .
j_gene: TRBJ2-5
abundance: few
CDR3nt: TGTGCCTGGAACTCGGGAGTTCAAGAGACCCAGTACTTC
CDR3aa: CAWNSGVQETQYF

v_gene: TRBV19
d_gene: .
j_gene: TRBJ1-2
abundance: .
CDR3nt: TGTGCCAGTAGTACATTACGGGGAAACTATGGCTACACCTTC
CDR3aa: CASSTLRGNYGYTF

v_gene: TRBV3-1/TRBV3-2
d_gene: TRBD1
j_gene: TRBJ2-7
abundance: .
CDR3nt: TGTGCCAGCAGCCCTGGACAGGACTTTTCCTACGAGCAGTACTTC
CDR3aa: CASSPGQDFSYEQYF

v_gene: TRBV7-9
d_gene: .
j_gene: TRBJ1-4
abundance: .
CDR3nt: TGTGCCAGCAGCTTTCTGAGAGTTTGGGAAAAACTGTTTTTT
CDR3aa: CASSFLRVWEKLFF

v_gene: TRBV7-9
d_gene: .
j_gene: TRBJ2-1
abundance: .
CDR3nt: TGTGCCAGCAGTAGACAGTCTCTCTCCTACAATGAGCAGTTCTTC
CDR3aa: CASSRQSLSYNEQFF

v_gene: TRBV25-1
d_gene: TRBD1
j_gene: TRBJ1-4
abundance: few
CDR3nt: TGTGCCAGCAGTGAATATAGGGCAGGGGGTGAAAAACTGTTTTTT
CDR3aa: CASSEYRAGGEKLFF

v_gene: TRBV2
d_gene: .
j_gene: TRBJ2-2
abundance: once
CDR3nt: TGTGCCAGCCGGGCCGGAGGACAGACTACCGGGGAGCTGTTTTTT
CDR3aa: CASRAGGQTTGELFF

v_gene: TRBV18
d_gene: .
j_gene: TRBJ1-1
abundance: .
CDR3nt: TGTGCCAGCTCACCACCCGGAGGGGCGAATCCGGCTTTCTTT
CDR3aa: CASSPPGGANPAFF

v_gene: TRBV5-4
d_gene: .
j_gene: TRBJ2-3
abundance: .
CDR3nt: TGTGCCAGCAGCTTGAAAGTTAGCTCGGTCGGGGGCACAGATACGCAGTATTTT
CDR3aa: CASSLKVSSVGGTDTQYF

v_gene: TRBV21-1
d_gene: .
j_gene: TRBJ2-7
abundance: once
CDR3nt: TGTGCCAGCAGCCATCGGACTAGCGGGAGCTCCTACGAGCAGTACTTC
CDR3aa: CASSHRTSGSSYEQYF

v_gene: TRBV18
d_gene: .
j_gene: TRBJ2-2
abundance: .
CDR3nt: TGTGCCATCTCCTACAGGGTTTGGTTCGGGGAGCTGTTTTTT
CDR3aa: CAISYRVWFGELFF

v_gene: TRBV2
d_gene: TRBD2
j_gene: TRBJ2-2
abundance: few
CDR3nt: TGTGCCAGCAGAGGACTAGCACAGAACACCGGGGAGCTGTTTTTT
CDR3aa: CASRGLAQNTGELFF

v_gene: TRBV27
d_gene: TRBD1
j_gene: TRBJ2-1
abundance: .
CDR3nt: TGTGCCAGCAGTACCAGGGGGTTAGCCTACAATGAGCAGTTCTTC
CDR3aa: CASSTRGLAYNEQFF

v_gene: TRBV2
d_gene: .
j_gene: TRBJ2-1
abundance: once
CDR3nt: TGTGCCAGCAGTGTAGTCAATGAGCAGTTCTTC
CDR3aa: CASSVVNEQFF

v_gene: TRBV14
d_gene: TRBD1
j_gene: TRBJ1-1
abundance: .
CDR3nt: TGTGCCAGCAGCCAAGGGACCCTAGTACAGGGGGCTAGTGAAGCTTTCTTT
CDR3aa: CASSQGTLVQGASEAFF

v_gene: TRBV4-1
d_gene: .
j_gene: TRBJ1-1
abundance: .
CDR3nt: TGCGCCAGCAGCGGCCGAACAGAGAACACTGAAGCTTTCTTT
CDR3aa: CASSGRTENTEAFF

v_gene: TRBV21-1
d_gene: .
j_gene: TRBJ2-5
abundance: once
CDR3nt: TGTGCCAGCAGCAAGATTCAAACAGGGAAGACCCAGTACTTC
CDR3aa: CASSKIQTGKTQYF

v_gene: TRBV11-3
d_gene: TRBD1
j_gene: TRBJ2-1
abundance: once
CDR3nt: TGTGCCAGCCGAAGGGGACCCAAGGACAGGGTTGATACCTACAATGAGCAGTTCTTC
CDR3aa: CASRRGPKDRVDTYNEQFF

v_gene: TRBV3-1/TRBV3-2
d_gene: TRBD2
j_gene: TRBJ2-1
abundance: .
CDR3nt: TGTGCCAGCTGTCGCGGGGGTAGCTCCTACAATGAGCAGTTCTTC
CDR3aa: CASCRGGSSYNEQFF

v_gene: TRBV6-5
d_gene: .
j_gene: TRBJ1-6
abundance: .
CDR3nt: TGTGCCAGCAGTACCCGGGATTATAATTCACCCCTCCACTTT
CDR3aa: CASSTRDYNSPLHF

v_gene: TRBV7-8
d_gene: TRBD1
j_gene: TRBJ1-1
abundance: .
CDR3nt: TGTGCCAGCAGCAAACGACAGGGGAGCACTGAAGCTTTCTTT
CDR3aa: CASSKRQGSTEAFF

v_gene: TRBV5-4
d_gene: TRBD2
j_gene: TRBJ2-7
abundance: .
CDR3nt: TGTGCCAGCAGCTCCGGGGCGGGGGACCTCACCTACGAGCAGTACTTC
CDR3aa: CASSSGAGDLTYEQYF